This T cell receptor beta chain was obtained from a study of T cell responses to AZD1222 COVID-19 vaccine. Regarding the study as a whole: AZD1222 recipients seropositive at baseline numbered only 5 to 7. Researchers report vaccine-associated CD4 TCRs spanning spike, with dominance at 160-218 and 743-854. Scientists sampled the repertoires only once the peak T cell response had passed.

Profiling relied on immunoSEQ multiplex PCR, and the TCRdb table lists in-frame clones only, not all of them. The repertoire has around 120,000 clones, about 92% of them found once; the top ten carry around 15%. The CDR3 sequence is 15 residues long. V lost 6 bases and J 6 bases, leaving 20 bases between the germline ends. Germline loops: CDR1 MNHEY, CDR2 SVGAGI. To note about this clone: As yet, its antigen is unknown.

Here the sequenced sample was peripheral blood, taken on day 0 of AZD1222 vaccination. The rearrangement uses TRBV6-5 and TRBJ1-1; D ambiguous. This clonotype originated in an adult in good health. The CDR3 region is CASRTDRSPLAEAFF. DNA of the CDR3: TGTGCCAGCAGAACTGACCGTAGTCCACTGGCTGAAGCTTTCTTT.